The 32 T cell receptor beta chains below were found in one sample sequenced in a study of T cell changes during pregnancy in multiple sclerosis. Profiled with immunoSEQ multiplex PCR; TCRdb holds only in-frame clones, not every one. This table has 90,000 to 95,000 clones, about 94% appearing once. The sequencing used peripheral blood, collected in the third trimester of pregnancy. The source is a female donor with multiple sclerosis, enrolled in a pregnancy study.

The gene calls are TRBV11-3 and TRBJ2-7, with 8 bases fitting TRBD2. J gave up 7 bases and V 5 bases, and 13 bases lay outside the gene matches. The CDR3 extends over 15 amino acids. Germline V gene sequence: CDR1 SGHNT, CDR2 YENEEA. This CDR3 is CASSPRGSGSGEQYF. The CDR3 DNA reads as TGTGCCAGCAGCCCGAGGGGGAGCGGGAGTGGTGAGCAGTACTTC.

V usage is TRBV19 and J usage is TRBJ2-2, with TRBD1 as a possible D gene (6 bases). The CDR3 is made up of 14 amino acids. Trimming took 5 bases from V and 3 from J, leaving 10 bases between them. Germline CDR1 LNHDA, CDR2 SQIVND (reference sequence). The CDR3, as DNA: TGTGCCAGTAGTGCCCCAGGGGACACCGGGGAGCTGTTTTTT. As protein: CASSAPGDTGELFF.

This rearrangement joins TRBV6-6 to TRBJ2-1; a possible D gene is TRBD1 (7 bases). The CDR3 runs to 15 residues. The germline V and J ends were trimmed by 2 bases and 6 bases, with 14 bases remaining between them. The V gene's germline CDR1 is MNHNY and CDR2 SVGAGI (reference sequence). The CDR3 spells CASSYTGQGGNEQFF. DNA for the CDR3: TGTGCCAGCAGTTACACAGGTCAGGGGGGCAATGAGCAGTTCTTC.

J is TRBJ2-3 and V is TRBV7-2, with D possibly matching TRBD2 (5 bases). This CDR3 comprises 13 residues. Germline V gives CDR1 SGHTA, CDR2 FQGNSA. V was clipped by 5 bases and J by 9 bases, with 15 bases between them. CDR3 nucleotide sequence: TGTGCCAGCAGCCCGGCCCCGGGCGGGACGCAGTATTTT. This sequence encodes CASSPAPGGTQYF. The whole variable domain, remainder taken from reference TRBV7-2 and TRBJ2-3, is GAGVSQSPSNKVTEKGKDVELRCDPISGHTALYWYRQSLGQGLEFLIYFQGNSAPDKSGLPSDRFSAERTGGSVSTLTIQRTQQEDSAVYLCASSPAPGGTQYFGPGTRLTVL.

The J gene is TRBJ2-1, the V gene TRBV7-2; tentatively, D is TRBD2 (5 bases). The CDR3 has 12 residues. Germline lookup yields CDR1 SGHTA and CDR2 FQGNSA. The CDR3 nucleotides are TGTGCGATCAGAGGGAGTATCTATGAGCAGTTCTTC. This sequence encodes CAIRGSIYEQFF.

The chain carries TRBV28 and TRBJ2-7; 8 bases match TRBD1. The V gene's germline CDR1 is MDHEN and CDR2 SYDVKM. The CDR3 sequence is 15 residues long. The junction had 14 bases not matched to a gene; V was cut back by 7 bases and J by 6 bases. The CDR3 spells CASKLRGQYVPEQYF. CDR3 nucleotide sequence: TGTGCCAGCAAACTCAGGGGGCAATACGTCCCCGAGCAGTACTTC. The whole variable domain, filled in from reference TRBV28 and TRBJ2-7, reads DVKVTQSSRYLVKRTGEKVFLECVQDMDHENMFWYRQDPGLGLRLIYFSYDVKMKEKGDIPEGYSVSREKKERFSLILESASTNQTSMYLCASKLRGQYVPEQYFGPGTRLTVT.

Turning to this clone: Germline is not matched at one junction end, which may reflect a read error. The chain has TRBV18 and TRBJ2-7; 8 nucleotides line up with TRBD1. The CDR3 totals 16 residues. Germline V lookup: CDR1 KGHSH, CDR2 LQKENI. Here the CDR3 DNA reads TGTGCCAGCTCCCCACTCCTGGGGCAGGGGGCGGGCGAGCAGTACTTC. It encodes CASSPLLGQGAGEQYF.

For the CDR3, the DNA is TGTGCCAGCAGCCCGGGGGGACTAGCGGGGGACCCCTACAATGAGCAGTTCTTC. It codes for CASSPGGLAGDPYNEQFF. This rearrangement joins TRBV4-2 to TRBJ2-1; 14 bases are a match to TRBD2. The junction had 7 bases not matched to a gene; V was cut back by 4 bases and J by 2 bases. The CDR3 length is 18 residues. CDR1 is LGHNA, CDR2 YNFKEQ, per germline.

This chain links TRBV6-4 with TRBJ2-1; D is possibly TRBD1 (5 bases). V was shortened by 0 bases and J by 13 bases, with 19 bases between the two germline ends. The CDR3 has 15 residues. Germline V CDR1 and CDR2: MRHNA, SNTAGT. The CDR3 DNA reads as TGTGCCAGCAGTGACTCTTTAGGGGCCGCCAGACGACAGTTCTTC. It codes for CASSDSLGAARRQFF.

The chain employs TRBV7-9 and TRBJ2-2, with D hard to call. V was shortened by 1 base and J by 4 bases, with 10 bases between the two germline ends. Germline CDR1 SEHNR, CDR2 FQNEAQ (reference sequence). This CDR3 comprises 15 residues. The CDR3 here is CASSLGGKGTGELFF. The DNA for the CDR3 is TGTGCCAGCAGCTTAGGCGGTAAAGGCACCGGGGAGCTGTTTTTT.

The V gene is TRBV7-9, the J gene TRBJ2-7, with a possible D match to TRBD1 (5 bases). Trimming took off 1 base at V and 4 bases at J, with 14 bases between the two ends. The CDR3 has 15 residues. Looked up from germline, CDR1 is SEHNR and CDR2 is FQNEAQ (reference sequence). CDR3: CASSLETVSRYEQYF. The DNA for the CDR3 is TGTGCCAGCAGCTTAGAGACAGTAAGCCGATACGAGCAGTACTTC. The full variable domain, in which reference TRBV7-9 and TRBJ2-7 provide the parts outside the CDR3, is DTGVSQNPRHKITKRGQNVTFRCDPISEHNRLYWYRQTLGQGPEFLTYFQNEAQLEKSRLLSDRFSAERPKGSFSTLEIQRTEQGDSAMYLCASSLETVSRYEQYFGPGTRLTVT.

This chain uses TRBV30 with TRBJ1-3, with TRBD1 matching 7 bases. The CDR3 spans 13 residues. Per germline, CDR1 GTSNPN and CDR2 SVGIG (reference sequence). The V gene end was trimmed by 4 bases and the J gene end by 3 bases; junction bases not matched to a gene: 3. The CDR3 protein is CAWTGQVGNTIYF. For the CDR3, the DNA is TGTGCCTGGACTGGACAGGTTGGAAACACCATATATTTT.

V usage is TRBV7-9 and J usage is TRBJ2-7; TRBD1 matches 12 bases. CDR1 SEHNR and CDR2 FQNEAQ come from the germline V gene (reference sequence). The length of the CDR3 is 15 residues. With 4 bases clipped from V and 5 bases from J, the junction kept 6 bases outside the gene matches. The CDR3 reads CASSSTGTGGDEQYF. The CDR3 nucleotides are TGTGCCAGCAGCTCCACCGGGACAGGGGGCGACGAGCAGTACTTC.

The chain joins TRBV5-1 to TRBJ2-3; 9 nucleotides line up with TRBD2. Germline V CDR1 and CDR2: SGHRS, YFSETQ. The CDR3 spans 19 residues. With 0 bases clipped from V and 1 base from J, the junction kept 12 bases outside the gene matches. This CDR3 reads CASSLELAGGPGGTDTQYF. The CDR3 nucleotides read TGCGCCAGCAGCTTGGAATTGGCGGGAGGGCCCGGGGGCACAGATACGCAGTATTTT.

This chain connects TRBV5-1 to TRBJ2-5, with 7 positions matching TRBD2. Trimming cost V 2 bases and J 5 bases; bases outside gene matches: 9. The CDR3 runs 15 residues. Germline V gene data show CDR1 as SGHRS and CDR2 as YFSETQ. This chain's CDR3 is CASSLGAGWAETQYF. The CDR3 bases are TGCGCCAGCAGCTTAGGAGCGGGATGGGCGGAGACCCAGTACTTC.

This rearrangement joins TRBV7-9 to TRBJ2-7; D call uncertain. The CDR3 extends over 14 amino acids. Trimming removed 0 bases from V and 2 bases from J, with 8 bases in between. Per germline, CDR1 SEHNR and CDR2 FQNEAQ (reference sequence). The CDR3 DNA follows: TGTGCCAGCAGCTTAGCGAACGAGCCCTACGAGCAGTACTTC. Translation: CASSLANEPYEQYF.

J is TRBJ1-3 and V is TRBV30, with D tentatively TRBD1 (5 bases). CDR1 is GTSNPN and CDR2 is SVGIG in the germline V gene (reference sequence). V was pared by 0 bases and J by 7 bases, with 16 bases between. The CDR3 contains 15 residues. The CDR3 is CAWSVGRGSRNTIYF. The CDR3 DNA reads as TGTGCCTGGAGTGTAGGGAGGGGAAGTAGGAACACCATATATTTT.

This chain links TRBV14 with TRBJ2-7; 8 nucleotides agree with TRBD1. The CDR3 is 15 amino acids. The J segment lost 5 bases and the V segment lost 2 bases, leaving 8 bases of the junction unmatched. Germline V lookup: CDR1 SGHDN, CDR2 FVKESK. CDR3 sequence (DNA): TGTGCCAGCAGCCAACTAGGACAGGGTCGCAACGAGCAGTACTTC. Its protein product is CASSQLGQGRNEQYF. The full variable domain, with the rest looked up from reference TRBV14 and TRBJ2-7, is EAGVTQFPSHSVIEKGQTVTLRCDPISGHDNLYWYRRVMGKEIKFLLHFVKESKQDESGMPNNRFLAERTGGTYSTLKVQPAELEDSGVYFCASSQLGQGRNEQYFGPGTRLTVT.

The CDR3 DNA is TGTGCCAGCTACTCCCGAGCTAGCGGGAGCTCCTACAATGAGCAGTTCTTC. Translated: CASYSRASGSSYNEQFF. The rearrangement joins TRBV28 to TRBJ2-1, with 10 bases identical to TRBD2. CDR1 and CDR2 from the germline V gene are MDHEN and SYDVKM. Unmatched junction bases numbered 10, after V lost 8 bases and J lost 0 bases. The CDR3 is 17 amino acids.

The CDR3 sequence: CASKAGGGTDTQYF. Written as DNA, the CDR3 is TGTGCCAGTAAAGCGGGAGGAGGTACAGATACGCAGTATTTT. This chain links TRBV19 with TRBJ2-3; 9 bases match TRBD2. The CDR3 has 14 amino acids. Germline assignment: CDR1 LNHDA and CDR2 SQIVND (reference sequence). V lost 7 bases to trimming and J lost 3 bases; unmatched junction nucleotides: 5.

This clone was recorded once. The chain links TRBV7-9 to TRBJ2-6; tentatively, D is TRBD2 (6 bases). V shed 5 bases and J shed 2 bases, with 10 bases lying between them. Germline V gene lookup returns CDR1 SEHNR and CDR2 FQNEAQ (reference sequence). This CDR3 has 15 residues. CDR3 sequence reads: CASSLGEAGANVLTF. The CDR3 nucleotides read TGTGCCAGCAGCCTAGGGGAGGCTGGGGCCAACGTCCTGACTTTC. Complete variable domain (other parts from reference TRBV7-9 and TRBJ2-6): DTGVSQNPRHKITKRGQNVTFRCDPISEHNRLYWYRQTLGQGPEFLTYFQNEAQLEKSRLLSDRFSAERPKGSFSTLEIQRTEQGDSAMYLCASSLGEAGANVLTFGAGSRLTVL.

The CDR3 sequence: CASSRTGANTIYF. The CDR3 nucleotides read TGTGCCAGCTCACGGACAGGGGCAAACACCATATATTTT. The chain recombines TRBV18 with TRBJ1-3, with 9 positions matching TRBD1. J lost 6 bases, V lost 4 bases, and 1 base had no gene match. This CDR3 contains 13 residues. CDR1 and CDR2 (germline): KGHSH, LQKENI. The full variable domain, its missing parts supplied by reference TRBV18 and TRBJ1-3, is NAGVMQNPRHLVRRRGQEARLRCSPMKGHSHVYWYRQLPEEGLKFMVYLQKENIIDESGMPKERFSAEFPKEGPSILRIQQVVRGDSAAYFCASSRTGANTIYFGEGSWLTVV.

The CDR3 region has the DNA TGTGCCAGCGGCGAGGATGAGCAGTTCTTC. Translated, it gives CASGEDEQFF. The chain carries TRBV7-9 and TRBJ2-1; D call uncertain. CDR1 and CDR2 from the germline V gene are SEHNR and FQNEAQ (reference sequence). V gave up 8 bases and J gave up 8 bases, with 7 bases separating them. The CDR3 consists of 10 residues.

This clone was recorded a few times. This chain connects TRBV16 to TRBJ1-2; D gene ambiguous. Germline lookup yields CDR1 KGHSY and CDR2 FQNENV. V was clipped by 2 bases and J by 6 bases, with 7 bases between them. CDR3 size: 12 residues. In DNA form, the CDR3 reads TGTGCCAGCAGCCAAAGTAGAAATGGCTACACCTTC. The encoded protein is CASSQSRNGYTF.

The chain carries TRBV7-9 and TRBJ2-1; 8 bases line up with TRBD2. This CDR3 has 15 residues. Trimming cost V 5 bases and J 2 bases; bases outside gene matches: 5. Germline lookup yields CDR1 SEHNR and CDR2 FQNEAQ (reference sequence). The CDR3 coding sequence is TGTGCCAGCAGCGAAGGACTAGCACCCTACAATGAGCAGTTCTTC. This gives the protein CASSEGLAPYNEQFF.

In this sample, this clone turned up a few times. The chain joins TRBV4-1 to TRBJ1-1, with D perhaps matching TRBD1 (5 bases). CDR3 size: 17 residues. Germline CDR1 reads MGHRA; CDR2 reads YSYEKL. V lost 1 base, J lost 1 base, and 16 bases lay in between. The CDR3: CASSQVRGGERNTEAFF. The CDR3, as DNA: TGCGCCAGCAGCCAAGTTCGGGGGGGGGAAAGGAACACTGAAGCTTTCTTT.

V usage is TRBV10-2 and J usage is TRBJ2-7; 8 bases line up with TRBD2. The junction had 3 bases not matched to a gene; V was cut back by 8 bases and J by 3 bases. CDR1 WSHSY and CDR2 SAAADI come from the germline V gene. The length of the CDR3 is 12 residues. The DNA of the CDR3 is TGCGCCAGCCGGGAGGGATTCTACGAGCAGTACTTC. Amino acids: CASREGFYEQYF.

V is TRBV28 and J is TRBJ1-2; D is unclear. V lost 3 bases, J lost 8 bases, and 19 bases lay in between. The CDR3 covers 15 residues. From germline, CDR1 is MDHEN and CDR2 SYDVKM. CDR3 loop: CASSFAGSPLGGYTF. In DNA, the CDR3 is TGTGCCAGCAGTTTCGCGGGCTCCCCATTGGGAGGCTACACCTTC.

The V call is TRBV19, the J call TRBJ2-2; D not certain. The germline V gene encodes CDR1 LNHDA and CDR2 SQIVND (reference sequence). The length of the CDR3 is 14 residues. Trimming stripped 11 bases from V and 6 bases from J, with 19 bases between. CDR3: CAPPSLGASGELFF. In DNA form, the CDR3 reads TGTGCCCCTCCCTCTCTGGGCGCGTCCGGGGAGCTGTTTTTT. The full variable domain, completed using reference TRBV19 and TRBJ2-2, is DGGITQSPKYLFRKEGQNVTLSCEQNLNHDAMYWYRQDPGQGLRLIYYSQIVNDFQKGDIAEGYSVSREKKESFPLTVTSAQKNPTAFYLCAPPSLGASGELFFGEGSRLTVL.

This sequence joins TRBV7-6 and TRBJ2-3, with D possibly matching TRBD2 (6 bases). V lost 5 bases, J lost 0 bases, and 21 bases lay in between. The CDR3 is made up of 18 amino acids. Per germline, CDR1 SGHVS and CDR2 FNYEAQ. CDR3 sequence (DNA): TGTGCCAGCAGCCCCGGCCCCCGGAGCGGAGGGAGCACAGATACGCAGTATTTT. The encoded protein is CASSPGPRSGGSTDTQYF.

The chain carries TRBV2 and TRBJ1-1; D is perhaps TRBD1 (6 bases). The ends were cut back, 6 bases at V and 6 bases at J, with 17 bases in the middle. Germline CDR1 is SNHLY and CDR2 is FYNNEI. The CDR3 contains 14 residues. The CDR3 reads CASRVGPRGPEAFF. The CDR3 DNA sequence: TGTGCCAGCAGAGTTGGCCCGCGGGGGCCTGAAGCTTTCTTT. The variable domain in full, with the rest retrieved from reference TRBV2 and TRBJ1-1, is EPEVTQTPSHQVTQMGQEVILRCVPISNHLYFYWYRQILGQKVEFLVSFYNNEISEKSEIFDDQFSVERPDGSNFTLKIRSTKLEDSAMYFCASRVGPRGPEAFFGQGTRLTVV.

The genes are TRBV7-9 and TRBJ2-7, with 9 bases that match TRBD1. Unmatched junction bases numbered 9, after V lost 5 bases and J lost 4 bases. This CDR3 contains 15 residues. From germline, CDR1 is SEHNR and CDR2 FQNEAQ (reference sequence). This chain's CDR3 is CASSLDRGIGYEQYF. CDR3 DNA: TGTGCCAGCAGCCTAGACAGGGGGATCGGATACGAGCAGTACTTC.